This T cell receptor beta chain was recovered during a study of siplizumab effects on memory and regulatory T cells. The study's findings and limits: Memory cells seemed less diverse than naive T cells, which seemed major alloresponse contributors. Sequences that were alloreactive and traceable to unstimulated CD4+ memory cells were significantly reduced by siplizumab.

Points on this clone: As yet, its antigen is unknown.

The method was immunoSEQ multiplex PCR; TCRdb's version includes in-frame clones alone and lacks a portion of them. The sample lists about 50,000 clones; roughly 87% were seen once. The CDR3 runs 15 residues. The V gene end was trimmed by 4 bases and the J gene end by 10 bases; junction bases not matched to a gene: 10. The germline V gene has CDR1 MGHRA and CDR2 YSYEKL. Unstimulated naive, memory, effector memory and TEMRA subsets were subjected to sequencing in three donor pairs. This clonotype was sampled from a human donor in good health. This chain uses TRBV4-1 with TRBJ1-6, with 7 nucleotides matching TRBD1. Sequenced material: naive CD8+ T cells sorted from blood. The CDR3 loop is CASSLLRDSGSPLHF. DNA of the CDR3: TGCGCCAGCAGCCTACTGAGGGACAGTGGGTCACCCCTCCACTTT.